Presented here are 21 T cell receptor beta chains from one specimen sequenced in a study of post-analysis software for immune sequencing data. Findings and limits, study-wide: Patients showed TRBV5-6, TRBV5-1 and TRBV20-1 among a handful of TRBV segments more frequent than in controls.

No antigens are known for them. TCR beta cDNA libraries had unique molecular identifiers. MiXCR, run by TCRdb on the PCR reads, gives a single entry per CDR3 protein. The sample has 650,000 to 850,000 distinct CDR3 sequences, about 53% seen once. Sequenced material: blood. The receptor set was obtained from a girl between 10 and 17 years old with multiple sclerosis.

This clonotype was counted once. The J gene is TRBJ1-1, the V gene TRBV5-1, with TRBD1 matching over 7 bases. This CDR3 contains 16 residues. Trimming removed 2 bases from V and 5 bases from J; junction bases left unmatched: 12. CDR1 and CDR2 (germline): SGHRS, YFSETQ. The CDR3 nucleotides are TGCGCCAGCAGCTTCCCTAGAGACAGGGCAGGTACTGAAGCTTTCTTT. This sequence encodes CASSFPRDRAGTEAFF. The full variable domain, with the rest looked up from reference TRBV5-1 and TRBJ1-1, is KAGVTQTPRYLIKTRGQQVTLSCSPISGHRSVSWYQQTPGQGLQFLFEYFSETQRNKGNFPGRFSGRQFSNSRSEMNVSTLELGDSALYLCASSFPRDRAGTEAFFGQGTRLTVV.

The V and J genes are TRBV5-1 and TRBJ1-5; no reliable D call. Per germline, CDR1 SGHRS and CDR2 YFSETQ. Trimming removed 1 base at V and 5 bases at J, with 10 bases between. The CDR3 covers 14 residues. The CDR3 loop is CASSLRGKDQPQHF. The CDR3 DNA sequence: TGCGCCAGCAGCTTGCGGGGTAAGGATCAGCCCCAGCATTTT.

V is TRBV28 and J is TRBJ2-3, with 10 bases aligning to TRBD2. Unmatched junction bases numbered 7, after V lost 5 bases and J lost 5 bases. Per the germline V gene, CDR1 is MDHEN and CDR2 is SYDVKM. The CDR3 covers 15 residues. CDR3 nucleotides: TGTGCCAGCAGTCCACCTAGCGGGAGTATAGATACGCAGTATTTT. The encoded protein is CASSPPSGSIDTQYF.

The chain joins TRBV5-1 to TRBJ2-4, with 9 nucleotides matching TRBD1. The tail of the sequence fits TRBJ2-7 better, so the J call may be wrong. Germline values: CDR1 SGHRS, CDR2 YFSETQ. CDR3 size: 17 residues. CDR3 in DNA: TGCGCCAGCAGCCTAGCTTATACGGGACAGGGTGTTTACGAGCAGTACTTC. Translation: CASSLAYTGQGVYEQYF.

This sequence joins TRBV29-1 and TRBJ2-3; 12 bases map to TRBD2. J gave up 9 bases and V 2 bases, and 6 bases lay outside the gene matches. Germline CDR1 and CDR2: SQVTM and ANQGSEA. The CDR3 extends over 14 amino acids. CDR3: CSVEKASGRATQYF. CDR3 nucleotides: TGCAGCGTTGAAAAGGCTAGCGGGAGGGCCACGCAGTATTTT.

The V and J genes are TRBV20-1 and TRBJ1-2; D gene ambiguous. Germline V lookup: CDR1 DFQATT, CDR2 SNEGSKA (reference sequence). The CDR3 is 13 amino acids. Trimming removed 0 bases at V and 4 bases at J, with 9 bases between. CDR3 sequence: CSARDTSPYGYTF. Here the CDR3 DNA reads TGCAGTGCTAGAGATACCAGTCCCTATGGCTACACCTTC.

The chain is built from TRBV7-9 and TRBJ2-7; D gene ambiguous. TRBJ2-5 matches the DNA end more closely, so the J call is doubtful. The CDR3 loop spans 12 amino acids. Germline values: CDR1 SEHNR, CDR2 FQNEAQ (reference sequence). CDR3 coding DNA: TGTGCCAGCAGCTTGTATAGGGAGACCCAGTACTTC. Its translation is CASSLYRETQYF.

The V gene is TRBV7-9, the J gene TRBJ2-3, with D tentatively TRBD1 (5 bases). The CDR3 sequence is 15 residues long. Germline V gene data show CDR1 as SEHNR and CDR2 as FQNEAQ (reference sequence). The V end was cut by 5 bases, the J end by 0 bases, with 12 bases between. CDR3 DNA sequence: TGTGCCAGCAGCGACAGATTACCTAGCACAGATACGCAGTATTTT. It yields the protein CASSDRLPSTDTQYF.

This clonotype came up a few times. The chain is built from TRBV7-3 and TRBJ2-1; TRBD1 might be the D (6 bases). Germline CDR1 reads SGHTA; CDR2 reads FQGTGA. V lost 5 bases to trimming and J lost 3 bases, with 14 bases between them. The CDR3 totals 15 residues. CDR3 sequence (DNA): TGTGCCAGCAGCCTCGGGACACCTCTCTACAATGAGCAGTTCTTC. This encodes CASSLGTPLYNEQFF.

The chain joins TRBV20-1 to TRBJ2-4, with 9 bases lining up with TRBD2. The V segment lost 2 bases and the J segment 1 base; nucleotides outside the gene matches: 3. Germline values: CDR1 DFQATT, CDR2 SNEGSKA (reference sequence). This CDR3 comprises 15 residues. The CDR3 here is CSARPSGGAKNIQYF. The DNA for the CDR3 is TGCAGTGCTAGACCGAGCGGGGGGGCCAAAAACATTCAGTACTTC.

The chain uses TRBV6-1 and TRBJ1-5; TRBD1 might be the D (6 bases). Trimming took 4 bases from V and 2 from J, leaving 9 bases between them. Germline lookup yields CDR1 MNHNS and CDR2 SASEGT. The CDR3 spans 14 residues. The DNA of the CDR3 is TGTGCCAGCAGTGCAGGGGCCCGCAATCAGCCCCAGCATTTT. Translated: CASSAGARNQPQHF.

The rearrangement joins TRBV6-1 to TRBJ2-1; 9 nucleotides line up with TRBD2. Losses at the gene ends were 6 bases for V and 2 bases for J; bases not matched to a gene: 11. The CDR3 has 17 residues. In germline, CDR1 is MNHNS, CDR2 SASEGT. The CDR3 loop is CASRFDRGGGAYNEQFF. The CDR3, as DNA: TGTGCCAGCAGGTTTGACCGGGGCGGGGGGGCCTACAATGAGCAGTTCTTC.

This clonotype was observed a handful of times. This chain uses TRBV5-1 with TRBJ2-3; D possibly corresponds to TRBD1 (7 bases). The germline V gene has CDR1 SGHRS and CDR2 YFSETQ. The V and J ends lost 4 bases and 5 bases respectively, with 14 bases between them. CDR3 size: 14 residues. The chain's CDR3 is CASSDPQGGDTQYF. CDR3 nucleotide sequence: TGCGCCAGCAGCGATCCTCAGGGGGGAGATACGCAGTATTTT.

The chain uses TRBV18 and TRBJ2-5, with 7 bases identical to TRBD2. Gene TRBJ2-7 matches the end of the DNA better, so the J call may be wrong. This CDR3 is 17 amino acids long. Germline V gene lookup returns CDR1 KGHSH and CDR2 LQKENI. In nucleotides, the CDR3 is TGTGCCAGCTCACCACCGGTTGGGGAGCGGGGTGGCTACGAGCAGTACTTC. This sequence encodes CASSPPVGERGGYEQYF.

The rearrangement joins TRBV29-1 to TRBJ1-1; 10 bases agree with TRBD1. The germline gives CDR1 SQVTM, CDR2 ANQGSEA. The CDR3 sequence is 15 residues long. Losses at the gene ends were 1 base for V and 3 bases for J; bases not matched to a gene: 5. The CDR3 nucleotides are TGCAGCGTTGAAGCCAAGGGACAGGGGTACACTGAAGCTTTCTTT. Translated: CSVEAKGQGYTEAFF.

This chain connects TRBV10-3 to TRBJ1-2; D gene unclear. V gave up 3 bases and J gave up 2 bases, with 10 bases separating them. Germline CDR1 and CDR2: ENHRY and SYGVKD. The CDR3 extends over 14 amino acids. The CDR3 sequence: CAISDEDSNYGYTF. DNA of the CDR3: TGTGCCATCAGTGACGAGGATTCGAACTATGGCTACACCTTC.

This rearrangement joins TRBV9 to TRBJ2-7; 14 bases line up with TRBD2. Per germline, CDR1 SGDLS and CDR2 YYNGEE. Trimming cost V 2 bases and J 3 bases; bases outside gene matches: 7. The CDR3 consists of 17 residues. CDR3 sequence: CASSVGTSGSLNYEQYF. The DNA for the CDR3 is TGTGCCAGCAGCGTCGGGACTAGCGGGAGTTTAAACTACGAGCAGTACTTC.

This CDR3 is CASTRRQPMDEQYF. DNA of the CDR3: TGCGCCAGCACCCGGCGACAGCCGATGGACGAGCAGTACTTC. The chain carries TRBV5-1 and TRBJ2-7; D possibly corresponds to TRBD1 (5 bases). V was trimmed by 6 bases and J by 5 bases, leaving 18 bases between them. The CDR3 loop spans 14 amino acids. CDR1 is SGHRS, CDR2 YFSETQ, per germline.

The V call is TRBV7-3, the J call TRBJ2-1; D possibly uses TRBD1 or TRBD2 (5 bases each). Germline CDR1 SGHTA, CDR2 FQGTGA. Trimming shortened V by 5 bases and J by 6 bases, and 20 bases separated the two germline ends. This CDR3 comprises 16 residues. DNA of the CDR3: TGTGCCAGCAGCCCGACTCAACTTGGGGGTGGCAATGAGCAGTTCTTC. Translation: CASSPTQLGGGNEQFF.

This chain links TRBV19 with TRBJ2-3; D is possibly TRBD2 (5 bases). The CDR3 totals 14 residues. V gave up 9 bases and J gave up 0 bases, with 13 bases separating them. Germline CDR1 reads LNHDA; CDR2 reads SQIVND (reference sequence). The CDR3 sequence: CASGLGGSTDTQYF. DNA of the CDR3: TGTGCCAGCGGACTTGGCGGAAGCACAGATACGCAGTATTTT.

The chain links TRBV11-2 to TRBJ1-1; 8 nucleotides match TRBD1. There are 15 residues in the CDR3. Germline V gives CDR1 SGHAT, CDR2 FQNNGV. The V gene end was trimmed by 1 base and the J gene end by 3 bases; junction bases not matched to a gene: 4. The chain's CDR3 is CASSLGTGFHTEAFF. Here the CDR3 DNA reads TGTGCCAGCAGCTTAGGGACAGGGTTTCACACTGAAGCTTTCTTT.